This is a list of T cell receptor beta chains from one sample in a study of CD8+ T cells in alopecia areata. Assay used: immunoSEQ multiplex PCR; TCRdb lists only in-frame clones, some missing. The sample comprises approximately 200,000 clones, about 62% of which are singletons, and 5.5% rests with the top ten. The specimen was CD4+ T cells sorted from blood, collected at week 24, from a patient treated with tofacitinib. These receptors came from a human donor with alopecia areata. The CDR3 runs from the conserved cysteine through the conserved F or W.

CDR3: CASSLEGHGGEQFF; V: TRBV5-1; J: TRBJ2-1
CDR3: CASSLPNADSTGELFF; V: TRBV27; J: TRBJ2-2
CDR3: CGIAGETGANVLTF; V: TRBV29-1; J: TRBJ2-6
CDR3: CASSRGMGTQYF; V: TRBV14; J: TRBJ2-5
CDR3: CAWTTGRWGTEAFF; V: TRBV30; J: TRBJ1-1
CDR3: CASSLGPDIKSYEQYF; V: TRBV7-3; J: TRBJ2-7
CDR3: CASSRTNTGELFF; V: TRBV14; J: TRBJ2-2
CDR3: CASTGTAATNEKLFF; V: TRBV18; J: TRBJ1-4
CDR3: CASSLQPTGATEAFF; V: TRBV5-1; J: TRBJ1-1
CDR3: CASSLSRDGGELFF; V: TRBV27; J: TRBJ2-2
CDR3: CASSQARGGEQYF; V: TRBV4-3; J: TRBJ2-7
CDR3: CASRRGYGYTF; V: TRBV4-1; J: TRBJ1-2
CDR3: CSVTTDWGYEQYF; V: TRBV29-1; J: TRBJ2-7
CDR3: CASSLWEGEKLFF; V: TRBV28; J: TRBJ1-4
CDR3: CASSSTTGDGYTF; V: TRBV11-3; J: TRBJ1-2
CDR3: CSVWDDSLSSYEQYF; V: TRBV29-1; J: TRBJ2-7
CDR3: CSAGTVTSGLFF; V: TRBV29-1; J: TRBJ1-4
CDR3: CASSLKFGDEQFF; V: TRBV7-2; J: TRBJ2-1
CDR3: CAIGNRDRGNTEAFF; V: TRBV10-3; J: TRBJ1-1